Presented here are 11 T cell receptor beta chains from one specimen sequenced in a study of PD-1 blockade in classical Hodgkin lymphoma. Using immunoSEQ multiplex PCR, the repertoire was profiled, and TCRdb retains in-frame clones only, with some absent. The sample holds just under 100,000 clones, over 70% seen once. Every single patient, without exception, relapsed after autologous stem cell transplantation, and brentuximab vedotin exposure varied. The material sequenced was peripheral blood mononuclear cells (PBMCs), taken at baseline. These receptors were taken from a human donor with classical Hodgkin lymphoma.

The chain employs TRBV4-2 and TRBJ1-3, with D possibly matching TRBD1 (6 bases). Germline V gene lookup returns CDR1 LGHNA and CDR2 YNFKEQ. The V gene lost 3 bases and the J gene lost 0 bases, with 9 bases spanning the gap. The CDR3 totals 15 residues. CDR3 loop: CASSQDRNSGNTIYF. CDR3 bases: TGTGCCAGCAGCCAGGACAGAAACTCTGGAAACACCATATATTTT.

This clone was recorded a few times. This sequence joins TRBV6-5 and TRBJ2-5; D perhaps matches TRBD2 (6 bases). The germline V gene encodes CDR1 MNHEY and CDR2 SVGAGI. V lost 5 bases, J lost 5 bases, and 18 bases lay in between. The CDR3 extends over 15 amino acids. CDR3 residues: CASSLLARGGETQYF. In nucleotides, the CDR3 is TGTGCCAGCAGTCTACTAGCCCGGGGTGGGGAGACCCAGTACTTC.

The chain is built from TRBV15 and TRBJ2-7; D uncertain. CDR1 is LNHNV and CDR2 is YYDKDF in the germline V gene (reference sequence). V dropped 3 bases and J dropped 2 bases, with 8 bases sitting between them. This CDR3 is built from 13 residues. The CDR3 DNA reads TGTGCCACCAGCAGGGAAAACCCCTACGAGCAGTACTTC. Amino acids: CATSRENPYEQYF.

The gene calls are TRBV7-9 and TRBJ2-2; 11 positions agree with TRBD1. The CDR3 totals 17 residues. Germline V gene data show CDR1 as SEHNR and CDR2 as FQNEAQ (reference sequence). The V and J ends lost 4 bases and 3 bases, in that order; junction bases with no gene match: 7. CDR3 sequence reads: CASSWEGQGADTGELFF. The CDR3 DNA reads TGTGCCAGCAGCTGGGAAGGACAGGGGGCGGACACCGGGGAGCTGTTTTTT.

The J gene is TRBJ1-3, the V gene TRBV12-1. TRBV12-1 is annotated as a pseudogene. CDR3 length equals 18 residues. The CDR3 here is CASRPCAIGDPTGNTIYF. Here the CDR3 DNA reads TGTGCCAGCAGACCCTGTGCGATCGGAGACCCCACTGGAAACACCATATATTTT.

The CDR3 coding sequence is TGTGCCATCAGTGAGTTGGGGGCGGGAGGCTACACCTTC. This gives the protein CAISELGAGGYTF. The V gene is TRBV10-3, the J gene TRBJ1-2, with D maybe TRBD1 (6 bases). The germline gives CDR1 ENHRY, CDR2 SYGVKD. The ends were cut back, 1 base at V and 8 bases at J, with 11 bases in the middle. This CDR3 is 13 amino acids long.

The rearrangement joins TRBV4-2 to TRBJ1-1; D is unresolved. CDR1 and CDR2 (germline): LGHNA, YNFKEQ. CDR3 length: 15 residues. V shed 0 bases and J shed 4 bases, with 12 bases lying between them. DNA for the CDR3: TGTGCCAGCAGCCAAGATCCAGCAGTGGCCACTGAAGCTTTCTTT. Translated: CASSQDPAVATEAFF.

The J gene is TRBJ2-7, the V gene TRBV6-6, with D unclear. This CDR3 spans 11 amino acids. CDR1 is MNHNY and CDR2 is SVGAGI in the germline V gene (reference sequence). Trimming left V 5 bases short and J 7 bases short, with 9 bases between. The CDR3 loop is CASSSSLEQYF. The CDR3 DNA reads as TGTGCCAGCAGTAGCAGCCTGGAGCAGTACTTC.

The rearrangement uses TRBV5-1 and TRBJ2-3, with 8 bases matching TRBD2. V lost 4 bases and J lost 0; bases outside the gene matches: 10. Germline-derived CDR1 and CDR2 are SGHRS and YFSETQ. This CDR3 spans 17 amino acids. The CDR3 DNA follows: TGCGCCAGCAGCCCTAGCGGGCCATTGGTTAGCACAGATACGCAGTATTTT. Translated: CASSPSGPLVSTDTQYF.

The chain carries TRBV2 and TRBJ2-2, with 12 bases that match TRBD2. This CDR3 has 16 amino acids. The trim removed 4 bases at V and 4 bases at J, leaving 4 bases unmatched. Germline loops: CDR1 SNHLY, CDR2 FYNNEI. CDR3 DNA: TGTGCCAGCAGTGCTAGCGGGAGGGCCGGCACCGGGGAGCTGTTTTTT. It specifies CASSASGRAGTGELFF.

The rearrangement links TRBV10-3 to TRBJ1-4, with 10 nucleotides matching TRBD1. The V and J ends lost 7 bases and 6 bases, in that order; junction bases with no gene match: 5. Germline CDR1 ENHRY, CDR2 SYGVKD. The CDR3 runs 14 residues. CDR3 DNA sequence: TGTGCCATCAAAGGGACAGGGGAGGATGAAAAACTGTTTTTT. Amino acids: CAIKGTGEDEKLFF.